Shown below are 15 T cell receptor beta chains from a single sample sequenced in a study of cytomegalovirus exposure and HLA in healthy donors (dated by TCRdb to 2016 to 2017). The library came from the immunoSEQ multiplex PCR assay. The multiplex PCR relied on a mix of 60 forward primers for TCR Vbeta segments and 13 reverse primers for TCR Jbeta segments. TCRdb obtained this table from immuneACCESS and retained in-frame rearrangements with V and J assigned. These tables miss some clones; where compared with another copy, unresolved V genes account for less than half of the shortfall, and the remainder is unexplained. This sample's records show roughly 88,000 clones. The biggest ten clones account for over 15% of the sample. Sequenced sample: PBMCs. Receptor source: a man aged 45 to 65 in good health and CMV-seropositive.

V is TRBV6-1 and J is TRBJ2-7, with 9 bases that match TRBD1. V gave up 1 base and J gave up 7 bases; unmatched junction bases: 8. CDR3 length: 15 residues. CDR1 and CDR2 from the germline V gene are MNHNS and SASEGT. CDR3 nucleotide sequence: TGTGCCAGCAGTGAAGTAGTGTGGGGACAGGGAGAGCAGTACGTC. This sequence encodes CASSEVVWGQGEQYV.

The chain is built from TRBV6-5 and TRBJ2-3; D ambiguous. In germline, CDR1 is MNHEY, CDR2 SVGAGI. V was trimmed by 0 bases and J by 3 bases, leaving 7 bases between them. The CDR3 covers 14 residues. The CDR3: CASSYSSLTDTQYF. CDR3 DNA sequence: TGTGCCAGCAGTTACTCCTCTCTAACAGATACGCAGTATTTT.

The gene calls are TRBV15 and TRBJ2-7; 7 bases agree with TRBD1. The V segment lost 3 bases and the J segment 3 bases; nucleotides outside the gene matches: 2. Looked up from germline, CDR1 is LNHNV and CDR2 is YYDKDF (reference sequence). The CDR3 consists of 13 residues. CDR3 sequence (DNA): TGTGCCACCAGCAGGGGACAGTACTACGAGCAGTACGTC. Translating it yields CATSRGQYYEQYV.

The J gene is TRBJ1-2, the V gene TRBV27, with TRBD1 matching over 11 bases. Germline assignment: CDR1 MNHEY and CDR2 SMNVEV (reference sequence). J gave up 4 bases and V 5 bases, and 6 bases lay outside the gene matches. The CDR3 spans 15 residues. The CDR3, as DNA: TGTGCCAGCAGTGGGCGGGACAGGGGGTTCTATGGCTACACCTTC. Translated: CASSGRDRGFYGYTF.

The V gene is TRBV2, the J gene TRBJ2-1; D remains unclear. V was pared by 9 bases and J by 6 bases, with 15 bases between. CDR1 is SNHLY, CDR2 FYNNEI, per germline. The CDR3 length is 13 residues. The CDR3 protein is CASTDRVFNEQFF. DNA for the CDR3: TGTGCCAGTACCGATCGGGTTTTCAATGAGCAGTTCTTC.

The chain couples TRBV6-5 to TRBJ1-5; the D gene is possibly TRBD1 (5 bases). The CDR3 is 13 residues long. Per germline, CDR1 MNHEY and CDR2 SVGAGI. V dropped 7 bases and J dropped 3 bases, with 10 bases sitting between them. CDR3 nucleotide sequence: TGTGCCAGCACCTGGGGCCCCAATCAGCCCCAGCATTTT. Translating gives CASTWGPNQPQHF.

In DNA, the CDR3 is TGTGCCAGCAGCTTTGGGCTTCGGAACACCGGGGAGCTGTTTTTT. Its protein product is CASSFGLRNTGELFF. The chain employs TRBV5-4 and TRBJ2-2; D is unclear. The germline gives CDR1 SGHNT, CDR2 YYREEE (reference sequence). The CDR3 is 15 residues long. The ends were cut back, 2 bases at V and 1 base at J, with 9 bases in the middle.

This CDR3 reads CASSESYEQYF. DNA of the CDR3: TGTGCCAGTAGTGAGAGTTACGAGCAGTACTTC. The chain carries TRBV19 and TRBJ2-7; D remains ambiguous. The V end lost 5 bases, the J end lost 4 bases, and 6 bases lay between the germline ends. The CDR3 covers 11 residues. Germline V gene lookup returns CDR1 LNHDA and CDR2 SQIVND (reference sequence).

The chain recombines TRBV5-6 with TRBJ2-7; the match to TRBD1 covers 8 bases. CDR3 length equals 14 residues. The trim removed 4 bases at V and 1 base at J, leaving 4 bases unmatched. Germline CDR1 reads SGHDT; CDR2 reads YYEEEE. CDR3 in amino acids: CASSLDRGSYEQYF. In DNA form, the CDR3 reads TGTGCCAGCAGCCTCGACAGGGGATCCTACGAGCAGTACTTC.

The V call is TRBV4-1, the J call TRBJ2-5; D is unclear. In germline, CDR1 is MGHRA, CDR2 YSYEKL. CDR3 length: 12 residues. The germline V and J ends were trimmed by 1 base and 7 bases, with 7 bases remaining between them. The CDR3 loop reads CASSQVAGTQYF. In DNA form, the CDR3 reads TGCGCCAGCAGCCAAGTGGCAGGGACCCAGTACTTC.

The chain uses TRBV27 and TRBJ2-7, with TRBD2 matching 10 bases. The CDR3 totals 14 residues. Per germline, CDR1 MNHEY and CDR2 SMNVEV (reference sequence). J lost 9 bases, V lost 5 bases, and 10 bases had no gene match. In DNA, the CDR3 is TGTGCCAGCAGTCCCCTATTAGCGGGAGGCAGGCAGTACGTC. It encodes CASSPLLAGGRQYV.

The gene calls are TRBV6-5 and TRBJ1-4; D possibly corresponds to TRBD1 (5 bases). Germline V gene lookup returns CDR1 MNHEY and CDR2 SVGAGI. V lost 3 bases, J lost 8 bases, and 16 bases lay in between. The CDR3 is made up of 15 amino acids. The DNA of the CDR3 is TGTGCCAGCAGTTATTTGGACGGGGGGAACGAAAAACTGTTTTTT. It specifies CASSYLDGGNEKLFF.

The CDR3 protein is CASSSQGAMDEQYV. The CDR3 DNA reads as TGTGCCAGCAGCTCCCAGGGGGCTATGGACGAGCAGTACGTC. The gene calls are TRBV5-6 and TRBJ2-7, with 8 bases matching TRBD1. Germline V gives CDR1 SGHDT, CDR2 YYEEEE. This CDR3 spans 14 amino acids. J gave up 5 bases and V 3 bases, and 7 bases lay outside the gene matches.

This chain uses TRBV6-1 with TRBJ2-5; 8 bases map to TRBD2. Germline CDR1 MNHNS, CDR2 SASEGT. The CDR3 length is 17 residues. Trimming removed 2 bases from V and 3 bases from J; junction bases left unmatched: 11. The CDR3 sequence is CASSEQVAGRAEETQYF. CDR3 DNA: TGTGCCAGCAGTGAACAGGTCGCCGGGAGGGCCGAAGAGACCCAGTACTTC.

This chain uses TRBV4-3 with TRBJ2-3; weak D call: TRBD2 (6 bases). Trimming removed 2 bases at V and 3 bases at J, with 15 bases between. CDR1 and CDR2 from the germline V gene are LGHNA and YSLEER. This CDR3 is built from 16 residues. The CDR3 loop is CASSQRERSATDTQYF. The CDR3 DNA reads as TGCGCCAGCAGCCAACGGGAGCGCTCAGCTACAGATACGCAGTATTTT.